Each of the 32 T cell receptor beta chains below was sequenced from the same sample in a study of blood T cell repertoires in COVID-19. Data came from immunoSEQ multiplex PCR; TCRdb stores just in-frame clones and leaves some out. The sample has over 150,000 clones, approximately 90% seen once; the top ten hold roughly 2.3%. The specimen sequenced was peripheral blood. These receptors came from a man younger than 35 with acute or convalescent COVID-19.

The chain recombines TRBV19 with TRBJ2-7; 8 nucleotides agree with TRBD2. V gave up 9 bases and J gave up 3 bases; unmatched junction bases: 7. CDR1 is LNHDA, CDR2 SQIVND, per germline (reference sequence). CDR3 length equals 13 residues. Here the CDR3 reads CASRAGTSYEQYF. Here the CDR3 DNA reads TGTGCCAGCCGAGCCGGGACTAGCTACGAGCAGTACTTC.

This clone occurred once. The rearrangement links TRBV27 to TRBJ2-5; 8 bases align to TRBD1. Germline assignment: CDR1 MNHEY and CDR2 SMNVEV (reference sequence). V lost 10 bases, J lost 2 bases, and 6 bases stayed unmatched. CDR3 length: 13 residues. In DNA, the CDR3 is TGTGCCACCAGACGGACAGGGCAAGAGACCCAGTACTTC. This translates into CATRRTGQETQYF.

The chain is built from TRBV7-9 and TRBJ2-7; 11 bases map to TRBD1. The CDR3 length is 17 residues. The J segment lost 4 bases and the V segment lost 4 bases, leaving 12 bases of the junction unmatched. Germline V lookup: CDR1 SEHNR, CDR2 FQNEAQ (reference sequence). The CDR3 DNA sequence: TGTGCCAGCAGCTCTTACTTCGGACAGGGGGCGAGGTACGAGCAGTACTTC. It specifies CASSSYFGQGARYEQYF.

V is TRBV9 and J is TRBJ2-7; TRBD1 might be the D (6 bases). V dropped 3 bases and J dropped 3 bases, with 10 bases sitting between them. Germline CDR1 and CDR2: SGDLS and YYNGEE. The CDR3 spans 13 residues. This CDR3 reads CASSGPGDYEQYF. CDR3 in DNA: TGTGCCAGCAGCGGACCAGGGGACTACGAGCAGTACTTC.

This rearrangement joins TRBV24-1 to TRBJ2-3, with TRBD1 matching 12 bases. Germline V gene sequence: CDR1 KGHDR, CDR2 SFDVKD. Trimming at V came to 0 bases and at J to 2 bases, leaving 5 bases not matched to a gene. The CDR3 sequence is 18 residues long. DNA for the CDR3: TGTGCCACCAGTGATTTGAGGGACAGGGGGCATGTCACAGATACGCAGTATTTT. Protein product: CATSDLRDRGHVTDTQYF.

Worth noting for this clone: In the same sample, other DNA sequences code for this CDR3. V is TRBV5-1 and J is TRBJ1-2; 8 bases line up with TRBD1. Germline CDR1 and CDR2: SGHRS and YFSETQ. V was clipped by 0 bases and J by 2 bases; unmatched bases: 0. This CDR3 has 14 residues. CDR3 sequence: CASSLGQGNYGYTF. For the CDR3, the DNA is TGCGCCAGCAGCTTGGGACAGGGGAACTATGGCTACACCTTC. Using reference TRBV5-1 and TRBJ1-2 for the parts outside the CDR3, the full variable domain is KAGVTQTPRYLIKTRGQQVTLSCSPISGHRSVSWYQQTPGQGLQFLFEYFSETQRNKGNFPGRFSGRQFSNSRSEMNVSTLELGDSALYLCASSLGQGNYGYTFGSGTRLTVV.

CDR3 sequence: CASSRLGGTSSRDTQYF. The CDR3 bases are TGTGCCAGCAGCCGCCTCGGAGGTACCTCCTCCCGAGATACGCAGTATTTT. The chain carries TRBV7-2 and TRBJ2-3, with D possibly matching TRBD2 (5 bases). Germline-derived CDR1 and CDR2 are SGHTA and FQGNSA. Trimming pared 5 bases from V and 5 bases from J, leaving 23 bases between. CDR3 length equals 17 residues.

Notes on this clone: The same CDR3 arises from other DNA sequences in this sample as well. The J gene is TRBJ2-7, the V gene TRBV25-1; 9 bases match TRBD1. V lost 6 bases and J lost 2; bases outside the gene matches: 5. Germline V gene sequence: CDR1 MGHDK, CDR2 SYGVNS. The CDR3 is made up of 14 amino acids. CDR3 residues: CASRPTGGTYEQYF. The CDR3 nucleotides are TGTGCCAGCAGACCCACAGGGGGCACCTACGAGCAGTACTTC.

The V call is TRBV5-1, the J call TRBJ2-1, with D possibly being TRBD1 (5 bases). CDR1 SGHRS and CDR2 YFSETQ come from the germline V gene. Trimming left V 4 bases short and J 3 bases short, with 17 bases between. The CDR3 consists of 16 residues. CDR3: CASSDLGQPIYNEQFF. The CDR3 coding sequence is TGCGCCAGCAGCGACCTGGGGCAGCCCATCTACAATGAGCAGTTCTTC.

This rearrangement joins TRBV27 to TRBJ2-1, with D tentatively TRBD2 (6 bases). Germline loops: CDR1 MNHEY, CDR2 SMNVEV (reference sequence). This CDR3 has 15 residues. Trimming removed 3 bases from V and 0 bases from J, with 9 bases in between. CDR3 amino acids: CASSFSGSSYNEQFF. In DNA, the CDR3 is TGTGCCAGCAGTTTTAGCGGCAGCTCCTACAATGAGCAGTTCTTC.

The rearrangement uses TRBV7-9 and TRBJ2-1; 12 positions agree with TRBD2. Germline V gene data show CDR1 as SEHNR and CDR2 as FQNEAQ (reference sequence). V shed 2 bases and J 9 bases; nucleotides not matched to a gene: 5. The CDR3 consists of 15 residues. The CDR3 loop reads CASSLRLAGDSEQFF. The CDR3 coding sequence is TGTGCCAGCAGCTTAAGACTAGCGGGAGATAGTGAGCAGTTCTTC.

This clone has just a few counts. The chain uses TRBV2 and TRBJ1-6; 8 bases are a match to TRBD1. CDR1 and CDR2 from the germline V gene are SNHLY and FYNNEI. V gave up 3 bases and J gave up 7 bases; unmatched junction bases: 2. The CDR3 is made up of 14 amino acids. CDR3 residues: CASSEDRVNSPLHF. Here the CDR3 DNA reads TGTGCCAGCAGTGAGGACAGGGTGAATTCACCCCTCCACTTT.

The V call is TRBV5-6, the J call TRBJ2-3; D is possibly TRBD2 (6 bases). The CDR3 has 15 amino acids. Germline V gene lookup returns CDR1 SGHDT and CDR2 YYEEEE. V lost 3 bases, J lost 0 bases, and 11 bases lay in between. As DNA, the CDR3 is TGTGCCAGCAGCTCCGGGGGTTCTAGCACAGATACGCAGTATTTT. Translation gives CASSSGGSSTDTQYF.

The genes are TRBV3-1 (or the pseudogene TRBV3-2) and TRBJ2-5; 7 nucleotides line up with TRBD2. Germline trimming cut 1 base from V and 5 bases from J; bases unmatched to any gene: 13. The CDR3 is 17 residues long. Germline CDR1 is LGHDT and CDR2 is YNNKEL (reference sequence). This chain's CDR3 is CASSQALGRENWETQYF. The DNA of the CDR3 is TGTGCCAGCAGCCAAGCCTTAGGGCGGGAGAATTGGGAGACCCAGTACTTC.

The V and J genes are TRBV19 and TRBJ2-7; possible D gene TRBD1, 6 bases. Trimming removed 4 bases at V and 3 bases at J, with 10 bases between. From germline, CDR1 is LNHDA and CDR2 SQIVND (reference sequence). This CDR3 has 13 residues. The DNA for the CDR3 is TGTGCCAGTAGTACCGGGACACTCTACGAGCAGTACTTC. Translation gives CASSTGTLYEQYF.

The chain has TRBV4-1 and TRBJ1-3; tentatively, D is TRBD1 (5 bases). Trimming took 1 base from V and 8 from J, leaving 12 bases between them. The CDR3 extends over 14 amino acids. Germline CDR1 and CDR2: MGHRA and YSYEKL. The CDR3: CASSQVQGGDTIYF. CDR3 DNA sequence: TGCGCCAGCAGCCAAGTGCAGGGCGGAGACACCATATATTTT.

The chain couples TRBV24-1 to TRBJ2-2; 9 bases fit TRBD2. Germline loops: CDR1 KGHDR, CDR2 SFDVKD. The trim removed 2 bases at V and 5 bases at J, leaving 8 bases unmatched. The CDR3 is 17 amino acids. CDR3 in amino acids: CATSDSLAGVGTGELFF. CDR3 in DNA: TGTGCCACCAGTGATTCTTTAGCGGGAGTAGGAACCGGGGAGCTGTTTTTT.

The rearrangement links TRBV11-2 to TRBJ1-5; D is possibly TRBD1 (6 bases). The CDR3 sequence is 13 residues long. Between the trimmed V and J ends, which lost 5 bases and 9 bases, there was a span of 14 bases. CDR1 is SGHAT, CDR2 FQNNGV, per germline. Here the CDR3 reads CASSPPGTPPQHF. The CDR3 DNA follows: TGTGCCAGCAGCCCTCCCGGGACACCGCCCCAGCATTTT.

CDR3 loop: CASSLQGALYEQYF. Here the CDR3 DNA reads TGTGCCAGTAGCCTACAGGGGGCTCTCTACGAGCAGTACTTC. The gene calls are TRBV19 and TRBJ2-7; TRBD1 matches at 9 bases. Germline V gene lookup returns CDR1 LNHDA and CDR2 SQIVND (reference sequence). The CDR3 has 14 residues. J gave up 3 bases and V 6 bases, and 6 bases lay outside the gene matches. Filled out from reference TRBV19 and TRBJ2-7, the complete variable domain reads DGGITQSPKYLFRKEGQNVTLSCEQNLNHDAMYWYRQDPGQGLRLIYYSQIVNDFQKGDIAEGYSVSREKKESFPLTVTSAQKNPTAFYLCASSLQGALYEQYFGPGTRLTVT.

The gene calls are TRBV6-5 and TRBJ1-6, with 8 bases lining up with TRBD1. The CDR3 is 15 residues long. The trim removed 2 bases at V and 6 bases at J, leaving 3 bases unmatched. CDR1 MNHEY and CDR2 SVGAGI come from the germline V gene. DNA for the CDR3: TGTGCCAGCAGTTACGAGACAGGGGTTAATTCACCCCTCCACTTT. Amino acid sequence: CASSYETGVNSPLHF.

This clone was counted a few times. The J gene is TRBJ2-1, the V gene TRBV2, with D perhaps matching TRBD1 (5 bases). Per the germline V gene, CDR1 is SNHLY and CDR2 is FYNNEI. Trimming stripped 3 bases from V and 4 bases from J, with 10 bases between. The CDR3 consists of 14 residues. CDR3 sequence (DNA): TGTGCCAGCAGTGACTTTGACAGTTACAATGAGCAGTTCTTC. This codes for CASSDFDSYNEQFF.

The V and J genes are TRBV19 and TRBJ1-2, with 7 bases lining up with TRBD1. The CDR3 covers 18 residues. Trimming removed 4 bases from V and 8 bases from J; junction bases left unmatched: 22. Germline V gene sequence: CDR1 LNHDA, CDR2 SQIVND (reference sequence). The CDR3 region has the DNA TGTGCCAGTAGTAAAGAAAACAGGGGACTCCTGGATTTGGTCGGCTACACCTTC. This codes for CASSKENRGLLDLVGYTF.

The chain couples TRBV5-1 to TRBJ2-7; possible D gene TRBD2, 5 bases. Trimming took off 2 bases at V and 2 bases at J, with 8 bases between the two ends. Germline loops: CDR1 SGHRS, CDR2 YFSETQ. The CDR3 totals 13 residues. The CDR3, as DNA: TGCGCCAGCAGCTTCGGGGTCGCCTACGAGCAGTACTTC. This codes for CASSFGVAYEQYF.

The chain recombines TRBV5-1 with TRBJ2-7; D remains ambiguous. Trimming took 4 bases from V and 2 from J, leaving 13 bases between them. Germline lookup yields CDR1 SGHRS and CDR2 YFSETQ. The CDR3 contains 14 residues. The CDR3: CASSPRVIAYEQYF. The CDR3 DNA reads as TGCGCCAGCAGCCCTAGAGTCATAGCCTACGAGCAGTACTTC.

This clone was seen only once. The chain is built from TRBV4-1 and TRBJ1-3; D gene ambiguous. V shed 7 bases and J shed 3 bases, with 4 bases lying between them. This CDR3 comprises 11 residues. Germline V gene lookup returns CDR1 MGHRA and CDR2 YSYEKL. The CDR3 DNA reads TGCGCCAGCACCGGTGGAAACACCATATATTTT. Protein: CASTGGNTIYF.

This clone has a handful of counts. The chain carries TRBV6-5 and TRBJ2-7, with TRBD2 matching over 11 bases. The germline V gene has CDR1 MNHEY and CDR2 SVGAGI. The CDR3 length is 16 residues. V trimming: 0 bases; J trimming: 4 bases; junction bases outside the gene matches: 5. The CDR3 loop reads CASSYSKLAGAYEQYF. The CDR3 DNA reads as TGTGCCAGCAGTTACTCGAAACTAGCGGGAGCTTACGAGCAGTACTTC.

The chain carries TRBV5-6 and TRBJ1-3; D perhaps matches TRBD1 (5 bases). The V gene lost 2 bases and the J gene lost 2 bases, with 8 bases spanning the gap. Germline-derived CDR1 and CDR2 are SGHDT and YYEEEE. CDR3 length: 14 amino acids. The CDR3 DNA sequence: TGTGCCAGCAGCTTCATGGGGCCTGGAAACACCATATATTTT. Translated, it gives CASSFMGPGNTIYF.

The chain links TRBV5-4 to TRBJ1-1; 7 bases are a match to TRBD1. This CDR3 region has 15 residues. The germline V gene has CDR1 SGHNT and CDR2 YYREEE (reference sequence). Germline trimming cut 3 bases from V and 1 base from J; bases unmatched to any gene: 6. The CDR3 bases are TGTGCCAGCAGCTCCCCTACAGGGGAGAACACTGAAGCTTTCTTT. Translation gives CASSSPTGENTEAFF.

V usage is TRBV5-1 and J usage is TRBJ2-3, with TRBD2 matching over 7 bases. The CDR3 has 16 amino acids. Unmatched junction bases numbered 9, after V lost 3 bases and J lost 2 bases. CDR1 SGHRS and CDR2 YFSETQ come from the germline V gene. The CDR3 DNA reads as TGCGCCAGCAGCTCCCTACTAGCGAGTAACACAGATACGCAGTATTTT. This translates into CASSSLLASNTDTQYF.

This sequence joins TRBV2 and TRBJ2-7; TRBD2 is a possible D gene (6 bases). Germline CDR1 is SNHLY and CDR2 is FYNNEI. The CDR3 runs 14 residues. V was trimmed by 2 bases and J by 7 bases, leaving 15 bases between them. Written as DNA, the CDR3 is TGTGCCAGCAGTGAACAGGAGGGTCAGGGAGAGCAGTACTTC. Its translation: CASSEQEGQGEQYF.

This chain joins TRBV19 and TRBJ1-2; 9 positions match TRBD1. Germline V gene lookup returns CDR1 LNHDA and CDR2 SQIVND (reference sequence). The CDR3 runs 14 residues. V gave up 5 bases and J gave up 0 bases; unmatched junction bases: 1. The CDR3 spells CASSWDRANYGYTF. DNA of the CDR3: TGTGCCAGTAGTTGGGACAGGGCTAACTATGGCTACACCTTC.

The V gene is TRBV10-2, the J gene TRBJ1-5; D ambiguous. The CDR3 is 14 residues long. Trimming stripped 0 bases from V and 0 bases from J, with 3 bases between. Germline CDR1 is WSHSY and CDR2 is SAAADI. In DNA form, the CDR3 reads TGCGCCAGCAGTGAGTCACATAGCAATCAGCCCCAGCATTTT. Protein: CASSESHSNQPQHF.